A single sample gave rise to the 3 T cell receptor beta chains below, sequenced in a study of T cell responses to AZD1222 COVID-19 vaccine. Clones were read by immunoSEQ multiplex PCR, and TCRdb kept only the in-frame ones, dropping some. This table has 100,000 to 150,000 clones, more than 90% appearing once. The starting material was peripheral blood, obtained 28 days after the second AZD1222 dose. These receptors originate from an adult who received the AZD1222 COVID-19 vaccine.

The genes are TRBV2 and TRBJ1-2; tentatively, D is TRBD1 (5 bases). Germline-derived CDR1 and CDR2 are SNHLY and FYNNEI. Deletions cut 2 bases from V and 8 bases from J, with 15 bases between. The CDR3 loop spans 14 amino acids. Here the CDR3 DNA reads TGTGCCAGCAGTGAAAACTCGCGGGGGAGGGGCTACACCTTC. This translates into CASSENSRGRGYTF.

V gene TRBV19 combines with J gene TRBJ1-2; TRBD1 matches at 9 bases. Germline V CDR1 and CDR2: LNHDA, SQIVND (reference sequence). V was pared by 6 bases and J by 4 bases, with 3 bases of the junction left unmatched. The CDR3 sequence is 13 residues long. The CDR3 DNA is TGTGCCAGTAGCGGGACAGGGTTCTATGGCTACACCTTC. Its translation is CASSGTGFYGYTF.

V gene TRBV27 combines with J gene TRBJ1-5; D is uncertain. CDR3 length equals 16 residues. The germline V gene encodes CDR1 MNHEY and CDR2 SMNVEV (reference sequence). Trimming stripped 2 bases from V and 4 bases from J, with 15 bases between. In DNA form, the CDR3 reads TGTGCCAGCAGTTTAGATCCGGGTGGCCGAAATCAGCCCCAGCATTTT. This sequence encodes CASSLDPGGRNQPQHF.